These T cell receptor beta chains were read from a single sample in a study of T cell clonotyping in hematopoietic cell transplantation. The repertoire was sequenced with immunoSEQ multiplex PCR; TCRdb's copy has only in-frame clones and lacks some. There are about 4,500 clones in the sample; about 85% occur only once, and 22% lies in the top ten. The sequenced sample was peripheral blood mononuclear cells, obtained 180 days after allogeneic stem cell transplant. Source of these receptors: a male patient aged 60 to 75 who had an allogeneic stem cell transplant from an unrelated donor, so T cells may come from the graft donor. Some clones in this sample may be carry-over from other donors' samples. CDR3s leave out the opening cysteine and the closing phenylalanine or tryptophan.

J gene: TRBJ2-7; V gene: TRBV6-1; CDR3 protein: ASSPPTGSYEQY
J gene: TRBJ2-3; V gene: TRBV9; CDR3 protein: ASSALARDSTNTQY
J gene: TRBJ1-2; V gene: TRBV9; CDR3 protein: ASSEGERQYGYT
J gene: TRBJ2-2; V gene: TRBV6-5; CDR3 protein: ASSHQNTGELF
J gene: TRBJ1-2; V gene: TRBV27; CDR3 protein: ASSLQRQGLDGYT
J gene: TRBJ2-7; V gene: TRBV18; CDR3 protein: ASSPMGTYEQY
J gene: TRBJ1-5; V gene: TRBV7-2; CDR3 protein: ASSLQGGNQPQH
J gene: TRBJ2-1; V gene: TRBV27; CDR3 protein: ASRGTSANEQF
J gene: TRBJ1-1; V gene: TRBV5-8; CDR3 protein: ASSLAAGVPEAF
J gene: TRBJ2-5; V gene: TRBV5-1; CDR3 protein: ASSLQETQY
J gene: TRBJ2-2; V gene: TRBV7-2; CDR3 protein: ASSSQGLTTGELF
J gene: TRBJ1-5; V gene: TRBV30; CDR3 protein: AWSGDSSGGQPQH
J gene: TRBJ1-5; V gene: TRBV4-3; CDR3 protein: ASSQEYNQPQH
J gene: TRBJ2-1; V gene: TRBV9; CDR3 protein: ASSVNLKGQGAYNEQF
J gene: TRBJ1-3; V gene: TRBV11-2; CDR3 protein: ASSFTGAHGNTIY
J gene: TRBJ2-7; V gene: TRBV6-5; CDR3 protein: ASSYSGVPSYEQY
J gene: TRBJ1-6; V gene: TRBV9; CDR3 protein: ASSVVAGWDSPLH
J gene: TRBJ2-5; V gene: TRBV9; CDR3 protein: ASSVARDETQY
J gene: TRBJ1-3; V gene: TRBV28; CDR3 protein: ASSPLDRVDGNTIY
J gene: TRBJ1-1; V gene: TRBV7-2; CDR3 protein: ASSPDRGVGAF
J gene: TRBJ1-2; V gene: TRBV6-5; CDR3 protein: ASSPHLGYGYT
J gene: TRBJ2-5; V gene: TRBV28; CDR3 protein: ASSQRQGAYQETQY
J gene: TRBJ2-5; V gene: TRBV5-1; CDR3 protein: ASSSTGGGIKTQY
J gene: TRBJ2-7; V gene: TRBV6-5; CDR3 protein: ASSYSTGGDHEQY
J gene: TRBJ1-2; V gene: TRBV27; CDR3 protein: ASSLSAAANYGYT
J gene: TRBJ1-2; V gene: TRBV7-2; CDR3 protein: ASSLTRDMDRVNGYT
J gene: TRBJ1-2; V gene: TRBV2; CDR3 protein: ASSGGQGGYGYT
J gene: TRBJ2-7; V gene: TRBV11-2; CDR3 protein: ASSPGLFLYEQY
J gene: TRBJ2-7; V gene: TRBV28; CDR3 protein: ASSTSRPFEQY
J gene: TRBJ1-6; V gene: TRBV11-2; CDR3 protein: ASSPGPTAANSPLH
J gene: TRBJ2-3; V gene: TRBV6-5; CDR3 protein: ASSYGRLDRGDTQY
J gene: TRBJ2-7; V gene: TRBV5-4; CDR3 protein: ASSSPGGPTREQY
J gene: TRBJ1-4; V gene: TRBV7-8; CDR3 protein: ASSLGSVEKLF
J gene: TRBJ1-1; V gene: TRBV7-7; CDR3 protein: ASSLGENTEAF
J gene: TRBJ2-3; V gene: TRBV14; CDR3 protein: ASSQVGLAGGEATQY
J gene: TRBJ2-7; V gene: TRBV6-1; CDR3 protein: ASSASPRRRDLYYEQY
J gene: TRBJ1-3; V gene: TRBV10-1; CDR3 protein: ASSEGNSGNTIY
J gene: TRBJ2-7; V gene: TRBV2; CDR3 protein: ASRSTGASYEQY
J gene: TRBJ2-3; V gene: TRBV6-6; CDR3 protein: ASSYSGTTSTDTQY
J gene: TRBJ1-2; V gene: TRBV21-1; CDR3 protein: ASSKDGTGGSLGYT
J gene: TRBJ2-7; V gene: TRBV29-1; CDR3 protein: SVHTGLVEEQY
J gene: TRBJ2-7; V gene: TRBV7-6; CDR3 protein: ASSSSSGGVYEQY
J gene: TRBJ2-7; V gene: TRBV11-3; CDR3 protein: ASSQSPGSGLTYEQY
J gene: TRBJ1-2; V gene: TRBV19; CDR3 protein: ASSMALDGNYGYT
J gene: TRBJ2-7; V gene: TRBV6-6; CDR3 protein: ASSYSNREQY
J gene: TRBJ2-5; V gene: TRBV5-6; CDR3 protein: ASSLLGDGETQY
J gene: TRBJ2-1; V gene: TRBV6-9; CDR3 protein: ASSPFRAGADNEQF
J gene: TRBJ2-1; V gene: TRBV11-2; CDR3 protein: ASSWAGWDNEQF
J gene: TRBJ1-2; V gene: TRBV30; CDR3 protein: AWSLLGTPYGYT
J gene: TRBJ2-2; V gene: TRBV27; CDR3 protein: ASSLSASGGTGELF
J gene: TRBJ1-3; V gene: TRBV7-2; CDR3 protein: ASSFPRDLGGNTIY
J gene: TRBJ1-4; V gene: TRBV7-2; CDR3 protein: ASSSPGQGKKLF
J gene: TRBJ1-4; V gene: TRBV7-2; CDR3 protein: ASSSWTGPNEKLF
J gene: TRBJ2-7; V gene: TRBV7-9; CDR3 protein: ASSSEGPSQY
J gene: TRBJ1-5; V gene: TRBV7-9; CDR3 protein: ASSLGGDQPQH
J gene: TRBJ1-2; V gene: TRBV19; CDR3 protein: ASSIKELSYYGYT
J gene: TRBJ2-3; V gene: TRBV7-3; CDR3 protein: ASSAGTSGAPDTQY
J gene: TRBJ2-1; V gene: TRBV7-3; CDR3 protein: ASSPPGLAGGNEQF
J gene: TRBJ2-5; V gene: TRBV29-1; CDR3 protein: SACPDVQETQY